This TCR beta chain was obtained from a study of shared clonotypes between healthy human individuals. None of the donors, who were healthy HIV-negative adults, had recently had acute infections or vaccinations. Profiled with immunoSEQ multiplex PCR; TCRdb holds only in-frame clones, not every one. Seen here are some 470,000 clones, about 82% observed once, and the top ten hold roughly 13%. Germline V lookup: CDR1 SGHTS, CDR2 YDEGEE. With 2 bases clipped from V and 4 bases from J, the junction kept 6 bases outside the gene matches. The CDR3 runs 15 residues. This sequence joins TRBV5-8 and TRBJ1-5, with 7 positions matching TRBD1. The sequenced material came from PBMCs. This receptor was identified in a woman in her thirties or forties in good health. Some clones in this sample may be carry-over from other donors' samples. Here the CDR3 reads CASSLGQVDNQPQHF. The CDR3 DNA reads as TGTGCCAGCAGCTTAGGACAGGTCGATAATCAGCCCCAGCATTTT.